This T cell receptor beta chain is from a study of STAT5B mutations in CD4+ large granular lymphocyte leukemia. The CDR3 contains 15 residues. Germline V gives CDR1 MGHDK, CDR2 SYGVNS. Deletions cut 5 bases from V and 0 bases from J, with 12 bases between. Repertoires were generated with immunoSEQ multiplex PCR, while TCRdb's copy carries only in-frame clones and drops some. The sample carries some 35,000 clones, 69% recorded once. Study-wide results and caveats: 8/27 top patient clones versus 2/35 control clones were TRBV06-family. CD4-sorted patient repertoires seemed more clonal than healthy CD4+ repertoires. Over 20% of private leukemic clonotypes occurred rarely in other patients' non-leukemic repertoires.

A remark on this clone: Its antigen is undetermined.

The chain carries TRBV25-1 and TRBJ2-3; a possible D gene is TRBD2 (5 bases). The sequence was collected from a human donor in good health. The sequenced sample was CD4+ T cells from blood buffy coats. The CDR3 bases are TGTGCCAGCAGTCGGGGTTACACTAGCACAGATACGCAGTATTTT. Residues: CASSRGYTSTDTQYF.